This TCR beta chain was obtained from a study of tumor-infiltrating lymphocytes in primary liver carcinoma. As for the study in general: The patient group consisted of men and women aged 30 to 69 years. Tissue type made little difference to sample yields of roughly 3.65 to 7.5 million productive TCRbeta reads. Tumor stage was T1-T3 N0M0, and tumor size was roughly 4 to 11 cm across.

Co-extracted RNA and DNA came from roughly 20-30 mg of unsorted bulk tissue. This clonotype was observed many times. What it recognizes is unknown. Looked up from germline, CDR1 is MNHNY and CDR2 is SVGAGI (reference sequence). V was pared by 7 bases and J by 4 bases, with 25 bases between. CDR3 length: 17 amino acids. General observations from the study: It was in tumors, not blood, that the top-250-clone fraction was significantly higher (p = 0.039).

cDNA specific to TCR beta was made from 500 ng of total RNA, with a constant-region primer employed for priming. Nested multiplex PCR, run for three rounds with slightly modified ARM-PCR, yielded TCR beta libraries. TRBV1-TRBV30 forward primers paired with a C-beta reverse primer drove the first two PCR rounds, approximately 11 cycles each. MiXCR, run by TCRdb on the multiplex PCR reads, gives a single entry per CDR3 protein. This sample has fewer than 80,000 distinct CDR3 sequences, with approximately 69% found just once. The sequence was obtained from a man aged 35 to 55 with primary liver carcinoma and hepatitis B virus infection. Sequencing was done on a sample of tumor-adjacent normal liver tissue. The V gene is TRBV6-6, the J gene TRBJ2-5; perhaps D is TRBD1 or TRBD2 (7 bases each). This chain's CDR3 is CASTSGREGAMGETQYF. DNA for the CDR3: TGTGCCAGCACCTCGGGGAGGGAGGGGGCAATGGGAGAGACCCAGTACTTC.